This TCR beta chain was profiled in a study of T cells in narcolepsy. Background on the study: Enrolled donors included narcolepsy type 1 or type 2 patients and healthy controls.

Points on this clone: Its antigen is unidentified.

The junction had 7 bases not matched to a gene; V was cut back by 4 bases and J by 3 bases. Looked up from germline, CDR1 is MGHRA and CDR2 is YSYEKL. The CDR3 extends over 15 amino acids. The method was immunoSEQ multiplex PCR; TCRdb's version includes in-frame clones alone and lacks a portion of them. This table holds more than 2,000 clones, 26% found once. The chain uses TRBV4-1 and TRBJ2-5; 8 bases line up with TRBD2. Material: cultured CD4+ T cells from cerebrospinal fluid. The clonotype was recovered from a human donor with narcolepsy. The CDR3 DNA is TGCGCCAGCAGCCGATCCGGTAGCGGGGAAGAGACCCAGTACTTC. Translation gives CASSRSGSGEETQYF.